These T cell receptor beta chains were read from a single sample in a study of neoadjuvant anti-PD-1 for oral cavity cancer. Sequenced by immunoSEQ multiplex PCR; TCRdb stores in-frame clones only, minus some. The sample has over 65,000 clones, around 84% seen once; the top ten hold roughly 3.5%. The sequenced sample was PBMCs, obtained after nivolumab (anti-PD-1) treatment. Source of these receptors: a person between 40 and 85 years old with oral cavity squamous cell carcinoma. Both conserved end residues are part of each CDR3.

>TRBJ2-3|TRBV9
CASSRSGTGTDTQYF
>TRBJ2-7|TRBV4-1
CASSQEERWYEQYF
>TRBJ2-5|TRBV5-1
CASSLTGPPGETQYF
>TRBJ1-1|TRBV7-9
CASIQQGTEAFF
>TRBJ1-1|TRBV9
CASSVVPDMNTEAFF
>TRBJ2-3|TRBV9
CASSLGLENTDTQYF
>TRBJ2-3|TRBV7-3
CASSLDSLTDTQYF
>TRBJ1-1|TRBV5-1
CASSEQGGTEAFF
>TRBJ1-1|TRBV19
CASSRDRYDEAFF
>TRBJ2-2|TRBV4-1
CASSQGRGGGTGELFF
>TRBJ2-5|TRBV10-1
CASIRGECGRREETQYF
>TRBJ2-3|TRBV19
CASSIAPGQTSTDTQYF
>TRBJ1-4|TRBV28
CASSLPRQGDEKLFF
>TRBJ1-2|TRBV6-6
CASRRAGTVFYGYTF
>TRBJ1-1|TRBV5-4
CASSPGQVLGAEAFF
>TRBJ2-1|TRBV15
CATSRGGWEQFF
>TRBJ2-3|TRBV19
CASSIQRTSTDTQYF
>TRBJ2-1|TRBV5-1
CASSTGLAGGELVNEQFF
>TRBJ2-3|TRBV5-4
CASSLRTSGIIDTQYF
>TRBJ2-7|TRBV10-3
CAISLATGSYEQYF
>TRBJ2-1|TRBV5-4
CASSPTGTSGSNEQFF
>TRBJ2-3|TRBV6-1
CASITAGGYTDTQYF
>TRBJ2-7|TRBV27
CASSSTINEQYF
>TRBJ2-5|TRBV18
CASSPPVLETQYF
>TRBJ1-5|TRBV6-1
CASSESPRGAQPQHF
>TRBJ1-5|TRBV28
CASSWGRERVRQPQHF
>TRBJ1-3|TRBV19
CASSIDRQGTSGNTIYF
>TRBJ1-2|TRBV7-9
CASSLAVTGYTF
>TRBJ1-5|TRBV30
CAWRGGDSNQPQHF
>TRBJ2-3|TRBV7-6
CASSLVAGGRGDTDTQYF
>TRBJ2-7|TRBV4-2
CASSPQGGGTYEQYF
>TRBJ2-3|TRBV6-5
CASSFGDLTDTQYF
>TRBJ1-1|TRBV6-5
CASSYVPTGGADAFF
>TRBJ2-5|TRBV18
CASSPVGDLTQYF
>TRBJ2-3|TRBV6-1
CASSELSRQGGTDTQYF
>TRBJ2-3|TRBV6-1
CASRRENRGTDTQYF
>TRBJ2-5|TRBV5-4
CASSFLSGVQETQYF
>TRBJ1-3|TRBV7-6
CASSLQGGSGNTIYF
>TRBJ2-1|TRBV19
CASSPLEINEQFF
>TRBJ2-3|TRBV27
CASSFAGRGRTDTQYF
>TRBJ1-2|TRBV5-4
CASSLGQGAVWSGYTF
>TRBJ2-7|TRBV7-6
CASSLGQGLAVYEQYF
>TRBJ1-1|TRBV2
CASSESDGNTEAFF
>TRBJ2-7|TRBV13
CASSFTGSPYEQYF
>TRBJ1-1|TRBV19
CASSIVRGEAFF